These 9 T cell receptor beta chains were sequenced from one sample in a study of blood T cell repertoires in COVID-19. Profiling relied on immunoSEQ multiplex PCR, and the TCRdb table lists in-frame clones only, not all of them. Among around 390,000 clones listed, approximately 87% were seen once. The sample comprised PBMCs or T cells enriched from blood (not recorded which). The source of these receptors is a woman in her 50s who had recovered from COVID-19.

The gene calls are TRBV4-1 and TRBJ1-5; D remains unclear. The CDR3 is 16 amino acids. The germline V gene encodes CDR1 MGHRA and CDR2 YSYEKL. Deletions cut 4 bases from V and 3 bases from J, with 16 bases between. The CDR3 DNA sequence: TGCGCCAGCAGCCCCCCGGGAGAAGGCCTCAATCAGCCCCAGCATTTT. It codes for CASSPPGEGLNQPQHF.

The chain joins TRBV27 to TRBJ2-7; TRBD1 agrees at 7 bases. Germline V gene data show CDR1 as MNHEY and CDR2 as SMNVEV (reference sequence). The CDR3 has 14 amino acids. V shed 5 bases and J 3 bases; nucleotides not matched to a gene: 7. DNA for the CDR3: TGTGCCAGCAGTCCACGACAGGGATTCTACGAGCAGTACTTC. Encoded protein: CASSPRQGFYEQYF.

Details on this clone: One junction end disagrees with the germline gene, perhaps due to a read error. This chain joins TRBV4-1 and TRBJ2-3; 7 bases line up with TRBD1. In germline, CDR1 is MGHRA, CDR2 YSYEKL. CDR3 length equals 14 residues. Here the CDR3 reads CASSQSNRDRGRHF. CDR3 in DNA: TGCGCCAGCAGCCAATCAAATCGGGACAGAGGACGACACTTT.

At least ten counts were recorded for this clone. This CDR3 is CASSADRGDYTEAFF. CDR3 nucleotides: TGTGCCAGCAGCGCAGACAGGGGAGACTACACTGAAGCTTTCTTT. The V call is TRBV3-1 (or the pseudogene TRBV3-2), the J call TRBJ1-1; 8 nucleotides agree with TRBD1. V was pared by 5 bases and J by 3 bases, with 8 bases of the junction left unmatched. The CDR3 loop spans 15 amino acids. Looked up from germline, CDR1 is LGHDT and CDR2 is YNNKEL (reference sequence).

The V gene is TRBV27, the J gene TRBJ1-2; TRBD1 agrees at 9 bases. V lost 3 bases and J lost 4; bases outside the gene matches: 6. Germline CDR1 and CDR2: MNHEY and SMNVEV (reference sequence). This CDR3 is 15 amino acids long. Here the CDR3 reads CASSLGTGFGYGYTF. CDR3 DNA sequence: TGTGCCAGCAGTTTGGGGACAGGGTTCGGCTATGGCTACACCTTC.

The chain is built from TRBV7-2 and TRBJ1-2, with D perhaps TRBD1 (6 bases). Trimming removed 5 bases from V and 8 bases from J, with 12 bases in between. Looked up from germline, CDR1 is SGHTA and CDR2 is FQGNSA. The CDR3 has 12 residues. CDR3 in amino acids: CASSKQGYGYTF. The CDR3 DNA reads as TGTGCCAGCAGCAAACAGGGTTACGGCTACACCTTC.

The chain has TRBV3-1 (or the pseudogene TRBV3-2) and TRBJ1-1; D gene uncertain. Between the trimmed V and J ends, which lost 4 bases and 0 bases, there was a span of 12 bases. Germline lookup yields CDR1 LGHDT and CDR2 YNNKEL (reference sequence). The CDR3 has 15 residues. For the CDR3, the DNA is TGTGCCAGCAGCCCTGCCAGTACCCTGAACACTGAAGCTTTCTTT. Its translation: CASSPASTLNTEAFF.

V usage is TRBV7-9 and J usage is TRBJ1-4; no clear D gene. This CDR3 comprises 14 residues. In germline, CDR1 is SEHNR, CDR2 FQNEAQ (reference sequence). V lost 0 bases to trimming and J lost 7 bases, with 9 bases between them. CDR3 nucleotides: TGTGCCAGCAGCTTAGCGGGAGGCGTTGAAAAACTGTTTTTT. This encodes CASSLAGGVEKLFF.

Here the CDR3 reads CASSGGTTDTQYF. The CDR3 DNA is TGTGCCAGCTCGGGGGGGACCACAGATACGCAGTATTTT. The chain employs TRBV6-4 and TRBJ2-3, with 8 bases identical to TRBD2. The CDR3 contains 13 residues. The J segment lost 2 bases and the V segment lost 8 bases, leaving 3 bases of the junction unmatched. Germline V CDR1 and CDR2: MRHNA, SNTAGT.